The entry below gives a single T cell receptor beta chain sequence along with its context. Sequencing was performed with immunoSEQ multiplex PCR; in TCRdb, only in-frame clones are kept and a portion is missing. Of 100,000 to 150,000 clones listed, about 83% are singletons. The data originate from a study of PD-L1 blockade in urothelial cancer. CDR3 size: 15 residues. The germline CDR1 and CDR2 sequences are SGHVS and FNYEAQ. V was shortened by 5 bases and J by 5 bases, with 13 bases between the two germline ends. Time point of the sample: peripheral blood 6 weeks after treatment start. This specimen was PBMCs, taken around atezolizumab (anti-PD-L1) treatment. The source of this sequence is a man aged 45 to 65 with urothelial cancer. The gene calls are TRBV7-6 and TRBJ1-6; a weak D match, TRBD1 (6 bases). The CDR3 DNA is TGTGCCAGCAGCCGAAACACAGGGAATAATTCACCCCTCCACTTT. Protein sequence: CASSRNTGNNSPLHF.